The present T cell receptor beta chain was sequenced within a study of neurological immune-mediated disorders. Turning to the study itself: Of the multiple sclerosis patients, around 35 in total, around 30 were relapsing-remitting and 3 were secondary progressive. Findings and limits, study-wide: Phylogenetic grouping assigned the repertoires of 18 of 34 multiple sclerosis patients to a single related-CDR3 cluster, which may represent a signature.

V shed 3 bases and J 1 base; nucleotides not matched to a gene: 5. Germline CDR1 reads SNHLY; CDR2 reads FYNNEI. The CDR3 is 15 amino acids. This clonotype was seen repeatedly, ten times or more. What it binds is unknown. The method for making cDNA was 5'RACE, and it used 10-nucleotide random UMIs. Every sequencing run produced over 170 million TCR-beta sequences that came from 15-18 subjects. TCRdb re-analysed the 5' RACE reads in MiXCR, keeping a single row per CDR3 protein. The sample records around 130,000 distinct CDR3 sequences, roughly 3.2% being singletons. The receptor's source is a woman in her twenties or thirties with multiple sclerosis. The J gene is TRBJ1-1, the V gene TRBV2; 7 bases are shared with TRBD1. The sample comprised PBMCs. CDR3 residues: CASSESDRRNTEAFF. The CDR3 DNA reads TGTGCCAGCAGTGAGTCGGACAGGCGGAACACTGAAGCTTTCTTT.